The source of this TCR beta chain is a study of T cells in Graves' hyperthyroidism and ophthalmopathy. Regions amplified from RNA transcripts were the TCR beta CDR3 regions. HTBI primers drove first-round RT-PCR of the TCR CDR3. TCRdb ran MiXCR on the multiplex PCR reads and lists one entry per CDR3 protein. The table lists 350,000 or so distinct CDR3 sequences, roughly 15% of them singletons. The length of the CDR3 is 14 residues. Losses at the gene ends were 6 bases for V and 5 bases for J; bases not matched to a gene: 7. The table lists this clonotype with many counts. The sample consisted of blood. The chain combines TRBV12-3 or TRBV12-4 with TRBJ2-5, with 9 bases identical to TRBD2. The source is a woman between 25 and 40 years old with Graves' hyperthyroidism that later progressed to Graves' ophthalmopathy. The DNA for the CDR3 is TGTGCCAGCAGACCTAGCGGGAACGGTGAGACCCAGTACTTC. It specifies CASRPSGNGETQYF.